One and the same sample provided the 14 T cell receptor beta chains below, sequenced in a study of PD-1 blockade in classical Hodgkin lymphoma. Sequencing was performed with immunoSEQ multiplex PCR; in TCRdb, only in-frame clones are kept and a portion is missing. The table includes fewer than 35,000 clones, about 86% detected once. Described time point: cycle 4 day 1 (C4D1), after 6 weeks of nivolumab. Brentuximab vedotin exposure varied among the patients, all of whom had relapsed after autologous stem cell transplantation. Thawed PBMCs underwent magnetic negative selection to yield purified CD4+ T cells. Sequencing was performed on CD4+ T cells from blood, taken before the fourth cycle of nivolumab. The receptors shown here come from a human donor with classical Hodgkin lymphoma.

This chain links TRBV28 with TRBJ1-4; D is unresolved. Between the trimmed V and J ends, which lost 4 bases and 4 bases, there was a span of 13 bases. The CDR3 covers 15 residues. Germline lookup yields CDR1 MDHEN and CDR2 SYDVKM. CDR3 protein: CASSSPDWLNEKLFF. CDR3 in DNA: TGTGCCAGCAGTTCCCCGGACTGGCTTAATGAAAAACTGTTTTTT. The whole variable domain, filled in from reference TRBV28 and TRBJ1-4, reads DVKVTQSSRYLVKRTGEKVFLECVQDMDHENMFWYRQDPGLGLRLIYFSYDVKMKEKGDIPEGYSVSREKKERFSLILESASTNQTSMYLCASSSPDWLNEKLFFGSGTQLSVL.

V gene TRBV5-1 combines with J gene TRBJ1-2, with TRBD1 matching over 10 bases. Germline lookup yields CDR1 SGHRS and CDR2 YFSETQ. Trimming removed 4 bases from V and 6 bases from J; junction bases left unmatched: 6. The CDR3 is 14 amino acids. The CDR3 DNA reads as TGCGCCAGCAGCACAGACAGGGGGCGGGATGGCTACACCTTC. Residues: CASSTDRGRDGYTF.

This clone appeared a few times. CDR3 in amino acids: CAWDSAAGTAFF. The DNA for the CDR3 is TGTGCCTGGGATTCGGCGGCAGGGACGGCTTTCTTT. The chain recombines TRBV30 with TRBJ1-1, with D maybe TRBD1 (5 bases). V was trimmed by 5 bases and J by 11 bases, leaving 18 bases between them. The CDR3 extends over 12 amino acids. CDR1 is GTSNPN and CDR2 is SVGIG in the germline V gene (reference sequence).

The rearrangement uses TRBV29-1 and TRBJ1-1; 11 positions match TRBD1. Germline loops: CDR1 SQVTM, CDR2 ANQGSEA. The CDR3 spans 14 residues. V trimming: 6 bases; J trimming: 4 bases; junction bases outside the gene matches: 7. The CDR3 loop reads CSVGKGQGVTEAFF. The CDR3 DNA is TGCAGCGTAGGAAAGGGACAGGGGGTCACTGAAGCTTTCTTT.

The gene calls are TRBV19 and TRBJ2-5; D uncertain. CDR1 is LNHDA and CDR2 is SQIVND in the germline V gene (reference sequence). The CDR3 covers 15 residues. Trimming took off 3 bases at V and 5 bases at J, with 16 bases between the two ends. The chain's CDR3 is CASSMGPYRRETQYF. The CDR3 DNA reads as TGTGCCAGTAGTATGGGCCCGTACCGTCGGGAGACCCAGTACTTC.

As DNA, the CDR3 is TGTGCCAGCAGCCTCGACAGGGCTGGGGGCTACACCTTC. Its protein is CASSLDRAGGYTF. The rearrangement joins TRBV7-6 to TRBJ1-2; 7 bases fit TRBD1. V lost 5 bases and J lost 8; bases outside the gene matches: 8. This CDR3 has 13 residues. Germline assignment: CDR1 SGHVS and CDR2 FNYEAQ.

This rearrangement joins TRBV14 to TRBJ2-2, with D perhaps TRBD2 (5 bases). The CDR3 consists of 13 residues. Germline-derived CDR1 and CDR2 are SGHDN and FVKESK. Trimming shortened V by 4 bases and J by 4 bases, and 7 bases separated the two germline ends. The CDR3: CASSRGSTGELFF. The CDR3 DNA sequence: TGTGCCAGCAGCCGTGGGAGCACCGGGGAGCTGTTTTTT.

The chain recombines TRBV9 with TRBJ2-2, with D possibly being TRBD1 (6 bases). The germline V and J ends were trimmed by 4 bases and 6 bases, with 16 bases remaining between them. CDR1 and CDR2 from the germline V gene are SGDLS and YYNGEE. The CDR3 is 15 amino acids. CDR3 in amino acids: CASSPQDSRPGELFF. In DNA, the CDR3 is TGTGCCAGCAGCCCCCAGGACAGCCGGCCCGGGGAGCTGTTTTTT.

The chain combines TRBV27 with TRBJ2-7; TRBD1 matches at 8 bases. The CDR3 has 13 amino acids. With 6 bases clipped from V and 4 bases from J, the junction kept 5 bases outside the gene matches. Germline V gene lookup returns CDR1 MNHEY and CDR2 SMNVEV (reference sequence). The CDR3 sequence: CASRQDRAYEQYF. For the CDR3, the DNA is TGTGCCAGCAGACAGGACAGGGCGTACGAGCAGTACTTC.

The CDR3 bases are TGTGCCACCAGCAGAGAAGGTGACAGTTGGAGTCAGCCCCAGCATTTT. It specifies CATSREGDSWSQPQHF. The rearrangement links TRBV15 to TRBJ1-5; maybe TRBD1 (5 bases). This CDR3 region has 16 residues. Germline V gives CDR1 LNHNV, CDR2 YYDKDF (reference sequence). The V and J ends lost 0 bases and 6 bases respectively, with 15 bases between them.

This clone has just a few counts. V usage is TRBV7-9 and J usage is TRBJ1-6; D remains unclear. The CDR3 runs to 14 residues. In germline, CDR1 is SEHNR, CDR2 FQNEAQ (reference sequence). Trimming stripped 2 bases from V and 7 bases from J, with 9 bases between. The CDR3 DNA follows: TGTGCCAGCAGCTTACTAGGGAGAAATTCACCCCTCCACTTT. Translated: CASSLLGRNSPLHF.

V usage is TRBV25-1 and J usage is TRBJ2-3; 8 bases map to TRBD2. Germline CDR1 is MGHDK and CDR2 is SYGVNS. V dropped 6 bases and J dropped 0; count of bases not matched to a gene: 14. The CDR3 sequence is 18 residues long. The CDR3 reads CASRSGAGGGTSTDTQYF. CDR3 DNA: TGTGCCAGCAGAAGTGGGGCCGGGGGGGGTACTAGCACAGATACGCAGTATTTT.

CDR3 amino acids: CASSLPGQGYEQYF. DNA of the CDR3: TGTGCCAGCAGCTTACCGGGACAGGGCTACGAGCAGTACTTC. This rearrangement joins TRBV7-9 to TRBJ2-7, with 9 bases lining up with TRBD1. With V trimmed by 2 bases and J by 3 bases, 2 bases remained unmatched. Germline CDR1 is SEHNR and CDR2 is FQNEAQ (reference sequence). The CDR3 sequence is 14 residues long.

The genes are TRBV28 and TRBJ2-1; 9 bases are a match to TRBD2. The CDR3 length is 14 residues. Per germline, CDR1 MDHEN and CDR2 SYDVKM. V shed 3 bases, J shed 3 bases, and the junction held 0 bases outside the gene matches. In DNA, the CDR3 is TGTGCCAGCAGTTTTAGCGGGGGCTACAATGAGCAGTTCTTC. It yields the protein CASSFSGGYNEQFF.